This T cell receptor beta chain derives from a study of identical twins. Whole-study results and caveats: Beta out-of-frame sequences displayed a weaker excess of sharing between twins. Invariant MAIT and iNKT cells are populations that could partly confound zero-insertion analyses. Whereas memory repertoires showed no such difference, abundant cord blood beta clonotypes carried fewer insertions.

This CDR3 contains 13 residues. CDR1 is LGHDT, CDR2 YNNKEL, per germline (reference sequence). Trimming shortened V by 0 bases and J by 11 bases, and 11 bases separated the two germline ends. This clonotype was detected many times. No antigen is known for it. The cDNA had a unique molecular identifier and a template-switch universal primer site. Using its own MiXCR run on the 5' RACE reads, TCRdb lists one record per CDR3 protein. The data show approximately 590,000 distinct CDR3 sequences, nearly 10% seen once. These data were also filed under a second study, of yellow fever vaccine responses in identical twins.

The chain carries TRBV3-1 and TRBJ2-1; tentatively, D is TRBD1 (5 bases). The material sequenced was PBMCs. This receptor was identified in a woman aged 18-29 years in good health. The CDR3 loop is CASSQDFDSKQFF. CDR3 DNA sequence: TGTGCCAGCAGCCAAGATTTTGACAGTAAGCAGTTCTTC.